Listed below are T cell receptor beta chains from one sample, sequenced in a study of OX40 agonist ivuxolimab in advanced cancers. Assay: immunoSEQ multiplex PCR; the TCRdb copy retains only in-frame clones and omits some. Among 50,000 to 65,000 clones listed, around 88% were seen once. Here the sequenced sample was CD4+ or CD8+ T cells sorted from blood, taken in a trial of the OX40 agonist ivuxolimab. The receptors originated from an adult with an advanced solid tumor such as melanoma, head and neck, liver or kidney cancer. CDR3s include the opening cysteine and the closing phenylalanine or tryptophan. Fields, in order: V gene, D gene, J gene, clone size, CDR3 DNA, CDR3 protein. D genes are given only for firm matches. Clone size is given for some rows only: seen once, a few or many times, or a class if the clone is expanded.

>TRBV4-1|.|TRBJ2-3|.
TGCGCCAGCAGCCAAGTGGGGCATGATACGCAGTATTTT
CASSQVGHDTQYF
>TRBV28|TRBD1|TRBJ1-6|.
TGTGCCAGCAGTTTGGGACAGTATAATTCACCCCTCCACTTT
CASSLGQYNSPLHF
>TRBV28|.|TRBJ1-1|.
TGTGCCAGCAGTTCCCCCCCGGCCCTAGCTTTCTTT
CASSSPPALAFF
>TRBV25-1|.|TRBJ1-3|.
TGTGCCAGCAGTGAATATGGGGATATCTCTGGAAACACCATATATTTT
CASSEYGDISGNTIYF
>TRBV2|.|TRBJ2-5|.
TGTGCCAGCAGTCTAGATCGCCTAGAGACCCAGTACTTC
CASSLDRLETQYF
>TRBV11-3|.|TRBJ2-1|once
TGTGCCAGCAGCTTAGGCGCGAGCTCCTACAATGAGCAGTTCTTC
CASSLGASSYNEQFF
>TRBV11-3|TRBD1|TRBJ2-2|few
TGTGCCAGCAGCTCCCACCCCGGGACAGGGGACACCGGGGAGCTGTTTTTT
CASSSHPGTGDTGELFF
>TRBV7-9|TRBD2|TRBJ2-3|.
TGTGCCAGCAGCCCTAGCGGGGGACAAGATACGCAGTATTTT
CASSPSGGQDTQYF
>TRBV2|.|TRBJ1-1|.
TGTGCCAGCAGTGCTCGACAGACCTCGACTAGGGAAGCTTTCTTT
CASSARQTSTREAFF
>TRBV5-6|.|TRBJ2-3|once
TGTGCCAGCAGAAGGTGGGGGACAGATACGCAGTATTTT
CASRRWGTDTQYF
>TRBV6-5|.|TRBJ1-1|.
TGTGCCAGCAGTTTTGGGACATTGAACACTGAAGCTTTCTTT
CASSFGTLNTEAFF
>TRBV21-1|.|TRBJ1-5|.
TGTGCCAGCAGCAAAGCGCTTATTGGGGACAGGCCATATCAGCCCCAGCATTTT
CASSKALIGDRPYQPQHF
>TRBV6-5|.|TRBJ1-1|.
TGTGCCAGCAGTTACCGGACCATGAACACTGAAGCTTTCTTT
CASSYRTMNTEAFF
>TRBV10-3|TRBD2|TRBJ2-1|.
TGTGCCATCAGCGGGGGGATCAATGAGCAGTTCTTC
CAISGGINEQFF
>TRBV29-1|TRBD2|TRBJ2-1|.
TGCAGCGTTCAAGCGGGGCCGTACAATGAGCAGTTCTTC
CSVQAGPYNEQFF
>TRBV9|.|TRBJ2-5|.
TGTGCCAGCAGCGGAGGCCCCGGACTTAATGGGGAGACCCAGTACTTC
CASSGGPGLNGETQYF
>TRBV19|TRBD1|TRBJ2-7|few
TGTGCCAGTAGTACCTCGACAGGGATTCACAACGAGCAGTACTTC
CASSTSTGIHNEQYF
>TRBV6-5|.|TRBJ1-1|once
TGTGCCAGCAGTGGGACTTACGGTGAAGCTTTCTTT
CASSGTYGEAFF
>TRBV6-5|.|TRBJ2-6|.
TGTGCCAGCAGTGGGGGCGGGGCTGGGGCCAACGTCCTGACTTTC
CASSGGGAGANVLTF
>TRBV6-4|.|TRBJ2-2|few
TGTGCCAGTCTCGGCGGGCCCGGGGAGCTGTTTTTT
CASLGGPGELFF
>TRBV15|TRBD2|TRBJ2-3|.
TGTGCCACCAGCAGAGATGGGGGAGGGCCTGGCACAGATACGCAGTATTTT
CATSRDGGGPGTDTQYF
>TRBV19|TRBD1|TRBJ2-4|.
TGTGCCAGTAGTCATGACAGGGAATCTCAGTACTTC
CASSHDRESQYF
>TRBV6-5|.|TRBJ1-2|.
TGTGCCAGCAGTTACTCGGGTAATTCTCGCTATGGCTACACCTTC
CASSYSGNSRYGYTF
>TRBV29-1|TRBD1|TRBJ2-7|.
TGCAGCGTTGTGGGGACCGGGACAGGGGGAATCTACGAGCAGTACTTC
CSVVGTGTGGIYEQYF
>TRBV19|TRBD2|TRBJ2-1|.
TGTGCCAGTAGTTTCAGACTAGCGGGGAGGAATGAGCAGTTCTTC
CASSFRLAGRNEQFF
>TRBV11-3|TRBD1|TRBJ2-3|.
TGTGCCAGCAGCTTAGGAGTCAGGGGGCCCCGCACAGATACGCAGTATTTT
CASSLGVRGPRTDTQYF
>TRBV10-3|TRBD2|TRBJ2-7|.
TGTGCCATCAGTAGACTAGCGGAACGTGGGGAGCAGTACTTC
CAISRLAERGEQYF
>TRBV2|.|TRBJ2-1|.
TGTGCCAGCAGTGATCGACCCCTCAATGAGCAGTTCTTC
CASSDRPLNEQFF
>TRBV15|.|TRBJ2-2|.
TGTGCCACCAAGTGGGACACCGACACCGGGGAGCTGTTTTTT
CATKWDTDTGELFF
>TRBV2|.|TRBJ1-2|.
TGTGCCAGCAGTGAGGGTAGTGGAGGGAACTATGGCTACACCTTC
CASSEGSGGNYGYTF
>TRBV5-4|TRBD2|TRBJ2-1|.
TGTGCCAGCAGCCTTAGCGGGGGCCTTAGGGATGAGCAGTTCTTC
CASSLSGGLRDEQFF
>TRBV28|.|TRBJ2-3|.
TGTGCCAGCAGTTTGGCCACTACGCAGTATTTT
CASSLATTQYF
>TRBV30|.|TRBJ2-7|.
TGTGCCTGGACACGCGGGACAGTTACCTACGAGCAGTACTTC
CAWTRGTVTYEQYF
>TRBV7-2|.|TRBJ1-1|.
TGTGCCAGCAGCCGTGCCGGGACCCGCACTGAAGCTTTCTTT
CASSRAGTRTEAFF
>TRBV19|TRBD2|TRBJ2-1|.
TGTGCCAGTAGTATGGGTAGCGGGAGAACCTACAATGAGCAGTTCTTC
CASSMGSGRTYNEQFF
>TRBV6-1|TRBD1|TRBJ2-4|.
TGTGCCAGCAGTGACTCCGGGACAGGGGTGAACATTCAGTACTTC
CASSDSGTGVNIQYF
>TRBV4-2|TRBD1|TRBJ1-2|once
TGTGCCAGCAGCCAGACAGGGGATGGCTACACCTTC
CASSQTGDGYTF
>TRBV9|.|TRBJ2-1|.
TGTGCCAGCAGCGTAGTGGACGGAGGTGAGCAGTTCTTC
CASSVVDGGEQFF
>TRBV30|.|TRBJ1-2|.
TGTGCCTGGAAACTGGGGGCGTCCCATGGCTACACCTTC
CAWKLGASHGYTF
>TRBV21-1|.|TRBJ1-1|few
TGTGCCAGCATCCCGAAACCTTCAGGGGGGAACACTGAAGCTTTCTTT
CASIPKPSGGNTEAFF
>TRBV5-4|TRBD2|TRBJ2-1|.
TGTGCCAGCAGCGTGGGCGGGACTAGCGGTTTCGGTGAGCAGTTCTTC
CASSVGGTSGFGEQFF
>TRBV5-1|.|TRBJ1-1|.
TGCGCCAGCAGCTTGCTAGGGGGCACTGAAGCTTTCTTT
CASSLLGGTEAFF